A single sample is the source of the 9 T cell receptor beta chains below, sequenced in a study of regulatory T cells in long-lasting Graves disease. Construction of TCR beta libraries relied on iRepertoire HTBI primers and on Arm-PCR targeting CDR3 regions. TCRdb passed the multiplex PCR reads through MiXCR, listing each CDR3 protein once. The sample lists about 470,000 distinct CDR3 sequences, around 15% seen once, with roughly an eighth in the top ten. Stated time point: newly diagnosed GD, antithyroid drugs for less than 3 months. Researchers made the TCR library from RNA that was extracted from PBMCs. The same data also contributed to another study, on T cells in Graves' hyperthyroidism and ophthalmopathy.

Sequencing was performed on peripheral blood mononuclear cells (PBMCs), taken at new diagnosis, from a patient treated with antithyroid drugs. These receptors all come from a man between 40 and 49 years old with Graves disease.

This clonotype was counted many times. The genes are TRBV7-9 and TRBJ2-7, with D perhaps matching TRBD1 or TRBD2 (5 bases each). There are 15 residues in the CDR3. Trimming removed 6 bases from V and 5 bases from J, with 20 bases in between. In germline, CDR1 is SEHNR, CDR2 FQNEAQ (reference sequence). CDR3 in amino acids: CASRLLRDAGNEQYF. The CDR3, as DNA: TGTGCCAGCAGACTACTACGGGACGCCGGGAACGAGCAGTACTTC.

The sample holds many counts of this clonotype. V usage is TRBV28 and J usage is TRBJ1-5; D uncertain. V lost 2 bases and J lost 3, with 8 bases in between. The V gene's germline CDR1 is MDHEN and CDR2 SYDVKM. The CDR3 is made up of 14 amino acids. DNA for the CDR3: TGTGCCAGCAGTTTAGCTGGATTCAATCAGCCCCAGCATTTT. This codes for CASSLAGFNQPQHF. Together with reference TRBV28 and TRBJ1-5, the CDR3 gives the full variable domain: DVKVTQSSRYLVKRTGEKVFLECVQDMDHENMFWYRQDPGLGLRLIYFSYDVKMKEKGDIPEGYSVSREKKERFSLILESASTNQTSMYLCASSLAGFNQPQHFGDGTRLSIL.

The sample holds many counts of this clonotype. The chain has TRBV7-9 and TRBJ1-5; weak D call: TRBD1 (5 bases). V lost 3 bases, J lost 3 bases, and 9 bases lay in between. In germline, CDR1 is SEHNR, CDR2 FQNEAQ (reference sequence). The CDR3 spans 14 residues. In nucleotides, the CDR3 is TGTGCCAGCAGCTTTGAGGGACTCAATCAGCCCCAGCATTTT. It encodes CASSFEGLNQPQHF.

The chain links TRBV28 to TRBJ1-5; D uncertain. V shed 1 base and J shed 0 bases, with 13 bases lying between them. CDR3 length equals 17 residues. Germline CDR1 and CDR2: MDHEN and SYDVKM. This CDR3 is CASSLFKGRSSNQPQHF. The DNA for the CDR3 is TGTGCCAGCAGTTTATTTAAGGGTCGTAGTAGCAATCAGCCCCAGCATTTT.

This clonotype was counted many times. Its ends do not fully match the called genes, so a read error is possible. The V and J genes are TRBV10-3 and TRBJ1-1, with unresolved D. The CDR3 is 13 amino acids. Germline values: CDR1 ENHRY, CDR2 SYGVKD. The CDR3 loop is CAISKSGSTEAFF. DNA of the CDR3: TGTGCCATCAGTAAGTCGGGATCCACTGAAGCTTTCTTT.

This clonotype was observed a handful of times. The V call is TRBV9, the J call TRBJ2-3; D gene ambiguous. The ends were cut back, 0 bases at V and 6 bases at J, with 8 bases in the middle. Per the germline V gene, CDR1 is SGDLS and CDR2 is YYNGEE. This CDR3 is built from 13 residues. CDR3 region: CASSVGVSDTQYF. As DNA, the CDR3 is TGTGCCAGCAGCGTAGGGGTCAGCGATACGCAGTATTTT.

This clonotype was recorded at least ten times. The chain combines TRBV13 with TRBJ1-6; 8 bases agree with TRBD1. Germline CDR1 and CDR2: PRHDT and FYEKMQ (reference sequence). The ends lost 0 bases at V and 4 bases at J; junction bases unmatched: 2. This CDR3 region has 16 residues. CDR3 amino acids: CASSLGQGVYNSPLHF. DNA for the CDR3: TGTGCCAGCAGCTTAGGACAGGGGGTGTATAATTCACCCCTCCACTTT.

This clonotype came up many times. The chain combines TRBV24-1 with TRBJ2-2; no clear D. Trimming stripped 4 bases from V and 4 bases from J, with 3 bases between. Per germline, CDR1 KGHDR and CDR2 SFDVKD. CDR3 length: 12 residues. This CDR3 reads CATSDLTGELFF. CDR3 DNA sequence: TGTGCCACCAGTGACCTCACCGGGGAGCTGTTTTTT.

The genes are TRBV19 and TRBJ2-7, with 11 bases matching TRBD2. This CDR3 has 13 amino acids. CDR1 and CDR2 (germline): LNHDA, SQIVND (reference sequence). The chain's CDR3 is CAGGTSGIYEQYF. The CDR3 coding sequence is TGTGCGGGCGGGACTAGCGGAATCTACGAGCAGTACTTC.